The 30 T cell receptor beta chains below all came from one sample that was sequenced in a study of T-cell memory formation after mild COVID-19. In TCRdb, the 5' RACE reads were re-called with MiXCR into one record per CDR3 protein. The sample has hundreds of thousands of distinct CDR3 sequences, 23% seen once. The source material was PBMCs or a T cell subset sorted from them (not recorded which). The source is an adult woman who had mild COVID-19 (a few samples of this study predate the infection). Cell type and time point are not known.

This clonotype appeared a few times. The genes are TRBV20-1 and TRBJ2-7; D is undetermined. Germline assignment: CDR1 DFQATT and CDR2 SNEGSKA (reference sequence). V lost 5 bases, J lost 3 bases, and 17 bases lay in between. This CDR3 region has 14 residues. CDR3: CSAPDPKGYYEQYF. CDR3 DNA sequence: TGCAGTGCTCCTGACCCTAAAGGATACTACGAGCAGTACTTC.

V gene TRBV5-6 combines with J gene TRBJ1-6, with a tentative D call TRBD1 (5 bases). Deletions cut 3 bases from V and 8 bases from J, with 12 bases between. The germline V gene has CDR1 SGHDT and CDR2 YYEEEE. The CDR3 runs 14 residues. CDR3 in DNA: TGTGCCAGCAGCTGGGGACGGCTAGATTCACCCCTCCACTTT. Residues: CASSWGRLDSPLHF.

This clonotype was seen a few times. The gene calls are TRBV4-3 and TRBJ1-1; the D is unclear. V lost 4 bases to trimming and J lost 2 bases, with 14 bases between them. This CDR3 comprises 15 residues. The germline CDR1 and CDR2 sequences are LGHNA and YSLEER. The CDR3 coding sequence is TGCGCCAGCAGCCGGAACATGGGCTCAAACACTGAAGCTTTCTTT. Translated, it gives CASSRNMGSNTEAFF.

The chain is built from TRBV7-6 and TRBJ2-1; 7 bases are a match to TRBD2. The CDR3 spans 15 residues. The J segment lost 8 bases and the V segment lost 5 bases, leaving 12 bases of the junction unmatched. Per the germline V gene, CDR1 is SGHVS and CDR2 is FNYEAQ. The CDR3 sequence: CASSPRTRGGHEQFF. As DNA, the CDR3 is TGTGCCAGCAGCCCCAGGACTAGGGGAGGGCATGAGCAGTTCTTC.

The V and J genes are TRBV14 and TRBJ2-6; D is unclear. The CDR3 contains 13 residues. Trimming pared 6 bases from V and 1 base from J, leaving 4 bases between. The germline V gene has CDR1 SGHDN and CDR2 FVKESK. This CDR3 reads CASSKSGANVLTF. The CDR3 DNA follows: TGTGCCAGCAGTAAATCTGGGGCCAACGTCCTGACTTTC.

The gene calls are TRBV4-1 and TRBJ1-5, with D possibly TRBD1 on 6 matching bases. The CDR3 loop spans 15 amino acids. V was trimmed by 3 bases and J by 4 bases, leaving 13 bases between them. Germline V CDR1 and CDR2: MGHRA, YSYEKL. The CDR3 reads CASSQGRGANQPQHF. The CDR3 DNA follows: TGCGCCAGCAGCCAGGGCAGGGGAGCTAATCAGCCCCAGCATTTT.

The rearrangement joins TRBV25-1 to TRBJ2-7, with 7 bases lining up with TRBD2. The germline CDR1 and CDR2 sequences are MGHDK and SYGVNS. CDR3 length: 13 amino acids. V lost 6 bases and J lost 10; bases outside the gene matches: 12. CDR3 region: CASSPGQGGSQYF. CDR3 nucleotide sequence: TGTGCCAGCAGCCCCGGCCAGGGAGGGTCCCAGTACTTC.

This clonotype was found a few times. V and J are TRBV20-1 and TRBJ2-1; no clear D. V lost 1 base, J lost 6 bases, and 13 bases lay in between. The CDR3 totals 14 residues. Germline V CDR1 and CDR2: DFQATT, SNEGSKA (reference sequence). The DNA of the CDR3 is TGCAGTGCTAGAGGGGTGCCGGGCTTCAATGAGCAGTTCTTC. Amino acids: CSARGVPGFNEQFF.

J is TRBJ2-5 and V is TRBV15; 8 positions agree with TRBD1. V was pared by 0 bases and J by 0 bases, with 9 bases of the junction left unmatched. The CDR3 runs to 18 residues. From germline, CDR1 is LNHNV and CDR2 YYDKDF (reference sequence). CDR3 in DNA: TGTGCCACCAGCAGAGAGCCAGGGGGCGTTAAGGACCAAGAGACCCAGTACTTC. Its translation is CATSREPGGVKDQETQYF.

This clonotype was seen only a few times. The chain combines TRBV12-3 or TRBV12-4 with TRBJ1-2; 7 positions match TRBD1. V shed 5 bases and J 7 bases; nucleotides not matched to a gene: 13. The CDR3 is 15 residues long. In DNA form, the CDR3 reads TGTGCCAGCAGTCCGCCGGGACAGAACTATGTTGGCTACACCTTC. Encoded protein: CASSPPGQNYVGYTF.

This clonotype was seen only a few times. The V call is TRBV27, the J call TRBJ2-7, with TRBD1 matching 9 bases. The ends lost 6 bases at V and 0 bases at J; junction bases unmatched: 6. Per the germline V gene, CDR1 is MNHEY and CDR2 is SMNVEV (reference sequence). CDR3 size: 15 residues. CDR3 nucleotide sequence: TGTGCCAGCAGCTTGACAGGGGGTTTCTCCTACGAGCAGTACTTC. It is translated as CASSLTGGFSYEQYF.

This clonotype appeared a few times. The chain is built from TRBV2 and TRBJ2-7; the match to TRBD1 covers 10 bases. The germline V gene encodes CDR1 SNHLY and CDR2 FYNNEI. CDR3 length: 14 residues. J lost 1 base, V lost 7 bases, and 4 bases had no gene match. The CDR3, as DNA: TGTGCCAGCACCCCGGGACAGGGGTCCTACGAGCAGTACTTC. Translating gives CASTPGQGSYEQYF.

The J gene is TRBJ2-7, the V gene TRBV2; 8 bases agree with TRBD1. Germline loops: CDR1 SNHLY, CDR2 FYNNEI. The CDR3 totals 12 residues. Trimming at V came to 11 bases and at J to 3 bases, leaving 6 bases not matched to a gene. CDR3 sequence: CAGGQEDYEQYF. CDR3 nucleotides: TGTGCCGGGGGACAGGAGGACTACGAGCAGTACTTC. Complete variable domain (other parts from reference TRBV2 and TRBJ2-7): EPEVTQTPSHQVTQMGQEVILRCVPISNHLYFYWYRQILGQKVEFLVSFYNNEISEKSEIFDDQFSVERPDGSNFTLKIRSTKLEDSAMYFCAGGQEDYEQYFGPGTRLTVT.

This chain connects TRBV11-2 to TRBJ1-1; D not certain. The CDR3 is made up of 12 amino acids. Trimming left V 0 bases short and J 3 bases short, with 2 bases between. In germline, CDR1 is SGHAT, CDR2 FQNNGV. In nucleotides, the CDR3 is TGTGCCAGCAGCTTAGATTACACTGAAGCTTTCTTT. It codes for CASSLDYTEAFF. The full variable domain, in which reference TRBV11-2 and TRBJ1-1 provide the parts outside the CDR3, is EAGVAQSPRYKIIEKRQSVAFWCNPISGHATLYWYQQILGQGPKLLIQFQNNGVVDDSQLPKDRFSAERLKGVDSTLKIQPAKLEDSAVYLCASSLDYTEAFFGQGTRLTVV.

Regarding this clonotype: The junction departs from germline at one end; a sequencing error may be responsible. The J gene is TRBJ2-3, the V gene TRBV5-1; no reliable D call. CDR3 length: 12 residues. The germline CDR1 and CDR2 sequences are SGHRS and YFSETQ. The chain's CDR3 is CVSSVNPDTQYF. The CDR3 DNA sequence: TGCGTCAGCAGCGTCAACCCGGATACGCAGTATTTT.

A few counts support this clonotype. DNA for the CDR3: TGTGCCAGCAGTCCGCCGACAGGGGACTACGAGCAGTACTTC. It yields the protein CASSPPTGDYEQYF. The rearrangement joins TRBV12-3 or TRBV12-4 to TRBJ2-7, with 8 bases aligning to TRBD1. The CDR3 sequence is 14 residues long. With 5 bases clipped from V and 3 bases from J, the junction kept 6 bases outside the gene matches.

The CDR3, as DNA: TGCAGTGCTAGAGGGACAACCCATGAGCAGTTCTTC. Protein sequence: CSARGTTHEQFF. The V and J genes are TRBV20-1 and TRBJ2-1; the D gene is possibly TRBD1 (5 bases). The germline gives CDR1 DFQATT, CDR2 SNEGSKA (reference sequence). The CDR3 runs to 12 residues. Trimming pared 1 base from V and 8 bases from J, leaving 9 bases between.

The rearrangement links TRBV12-3 or TRBV12-4 to TRBJ1-2; D call uncertain. The CDR3 extends over 13 amino acids. V lost 1 base and J 5 bases, leaving 8 bases between the germline ends. The CDR3 reads CASSLGPPYGYTF. CDR3 DNA sequence: TGTGCCAGCAGTTTAGGTCCCCCGTATGGCTACACCTTC.

This clonotype was counted only a few times. V usage is TRBV5-1 and J usage is TRBJ2-1, with TRBD2 matching 9 bases. V lost 1 base and J lost 4; bases outside the gene matches: 3. Germline V gives CDR1 SGHRS, CDR2 YFSETQ. The CDR3 is 15 amino acids. The CDR3 sequence is CASSLTSGQYNEQFF. CDR3 nucleotides: TGCGCCAGCAGCTTGACTAGCGGGCAATACAATGAGCAGTTCTTC.

A few counts support this clonotype. V gene TRBV7-8 combines with J gene TRBJ2-5; D not certain. Germline loops: CDR1 SGHVS, CDR2 FQNEAQ. The CDR3 has 13 residues. The V end was cut by 4 bases, the J end by 4 bases, with 10 bases between. The CDR3 DNA is TGTGCCAGCAGCTGGGGTGTAACAGAGACCCAGTACTTC. Translating gives CASSWGVTETQYF.

This clonotype has a count of ten or more. The gene calls are TRBV15 and TRBJ2-2; TRBD1 is a possible D gene (5 bases). CDR1 and CDR2 from the germline V gene are LNHNV and YYDKDF (reference sequence). Deletions cut 0 bases from V and 2 bases from J, with 10 bases between. This CDR3 region has 16 residues. The CDR3: CATSREMGPNTGELFF. The CDR3, as DNA: TGTGCCACCAGCAGAGAGATGGGGCCTAACACCGGGGAGCTGTTTTTT. Filled out from reference TRBV15 and TRBJ2-2, the complete variable domain reads DAMVIQNPRYQVTQFGKPVTLSCSQTLNHNVMYWYQQKSSQAPKLLFHYYDKDFNNEADTPDNFQSRRPNTSFCFLDIRSPGLGDTAMYLCATSREMGPNTGELFFGEGSRLTVL.

The gene calls are TRBV12-3 or TRBV12-4 and TRBJ2-3, with 7 positions matching TRBD1. The V and J ends lost 4 bases and 3 bases, in that order; junction bases with no gene match: 10. The CDR3 extends over 16 amino acids. In DNA form, the CDR3 reads TGTGCCAGCAGTTCTCTTAGGGAACAGGGGACAGATACGCAGTATTTT. Encoded protein: CASSSLREQGTDTQYF.

This clonotype was detected only a few times. V is TRBV9 and J is TRBJ2-1, with a weak D call TRBD2 (6 bases). CDR1 is SGDLS, CDR2 YYNGEE, per germline. The CDR3 sequence is 15 residues long. The ends were cut back, 4 bases at V and 0 bases at J, with 11 bases in the middle. CDR3 in amino acids: CASSRLASSYNEQFF. CDR3 DNA: TGTGCCAGCAGCCGTCTAGCGAGCTCCTACAATGAGCAGTTCTTC. Full variable domain (missing parts from reference TRBV9 and TRBJ2-1): DSGVTQTPKHLITATGQRVTLRCSPRSGDLSVYWYQQSLDQGLQFLIQYYNGEERAKGNILERFSAQQFPDLHSELNLSSLELGDSALYFCASSRLASSYNEQFFGPGTRLTVL.

This clonotype turned up a few times. V gene TRBV2 combines with J gene TRBJ1-5; D remains unclear. CDR3 length: 14 residues. V lost 8 bases and J 0 bases, leaving 11 bases between the germline ends. Germline V gene sequence: CDR1 SNHLY, CDR2 FYNNEI. CDR3: CASARLNSNQPQHF. In nucleotides, the CDR3 is TGTGCCAGCGCCAGACTGAATAGCAATCAGCCCCAGCATTTT.

This clonotype was counted only a few times. The V and J genes are TRBV6-6 and TRBJ1-2; the D is unclear. Germline lookup yields CDR1 MNHNY and CDR2 SVGAGI (reference sequence). Trimming shortened V by 3 bases and J by 3 bases, and 20 bases separated the two germline ends. CDR3 length: 17 amino acids. The DNA of the CDR3 is TGTGCCAGCAGTTATAGGTTCGGCGGTGGGGTTGACTATGGCTACACCTTC. It encodes CASSYRFGGGVDYGYTF.

The chain has TRBV5-4 and TRBJ1-2; 9 bases map to TRBD1. Looked up from germline, CDR1 is SGHNT and CDR2 is YYREEE (reference sequence). After removal of 3 bases from V and 4 bases from J, the junction contained 10 bases not matched to a gene. This CDR3 has 16 amino acids. CDR3 sequence (DNA): TGTGCCAGCAGCTCGGACAGGGGTCGCTTGATCTATGGCTACACCTTC. Its translation: CASSSDRGRLIYGYTF.

V is TRBV7-3 and J is TRBJ1-1; D ambiguous. With 2 bases removed from V and 1 base from J, the gap between germline ends came to 8 bases. This CDR3 is 14 amino acids long. Germline V gives CDR1 SGHTA, CDR2 FQGTGA. The CDR3 region is CASSLGYGNTEAFF. The CDR3 region has the DNA TGTGCCAGCAGCTTAGGATATGGGAACACTGAAGCTTTCTTT.

This chain connects TRBV29-1 to TRBJ1-1; TRBD1 is a possible D gene (6 bases). The germline V gene has CDR1 SQVTM and CDR2 ANQGSEA. This CDR3 spans 12 amino acids. V lost 3 bases and J 6 bases, leaving 11 bases between the germline ends. CDR3 DNA: TGCAGCGTTGAGGTGGAGGGGGCTGAAGCTTTCTTT. Protein sequence: CSVEVEGAEAFF.

This clonotype was seen a handful of times. This chain joins TRBV6-6 and TRBJ2-2; no clear D. This CDR3 comprises 13 residues. CDR1 is MNHNY and CDR2 is SVGAGI in the germline V gene (reference sequence). Trimming shortened V by 2 bases and J by 7 bases, and 8 bases separated the two germline ends. The DNA of the CDR3 is TGTGCCAGCAGTTACAGGGCGGTCGGGGAGCTGTTTTTT. The encoded protein is CASSYRAVGELFF.

The V and J genes are TRBV18 and TRBJ2-4; maybe TRBD2 (5 bases). Per germline, CDR1 KGHSH and CDR2 LQKENI. This CDR3 region has 15 residues. Trimming took 1 base from V and 3 from J, leaving 10 bases between them. The CDR3 loop is CASSPRAAGKNIQYF. In DNA, the CDR3 is TGTGCCAGCTCACCACGAGCGGCAGGCAAAAACATTCAGTACTTC.